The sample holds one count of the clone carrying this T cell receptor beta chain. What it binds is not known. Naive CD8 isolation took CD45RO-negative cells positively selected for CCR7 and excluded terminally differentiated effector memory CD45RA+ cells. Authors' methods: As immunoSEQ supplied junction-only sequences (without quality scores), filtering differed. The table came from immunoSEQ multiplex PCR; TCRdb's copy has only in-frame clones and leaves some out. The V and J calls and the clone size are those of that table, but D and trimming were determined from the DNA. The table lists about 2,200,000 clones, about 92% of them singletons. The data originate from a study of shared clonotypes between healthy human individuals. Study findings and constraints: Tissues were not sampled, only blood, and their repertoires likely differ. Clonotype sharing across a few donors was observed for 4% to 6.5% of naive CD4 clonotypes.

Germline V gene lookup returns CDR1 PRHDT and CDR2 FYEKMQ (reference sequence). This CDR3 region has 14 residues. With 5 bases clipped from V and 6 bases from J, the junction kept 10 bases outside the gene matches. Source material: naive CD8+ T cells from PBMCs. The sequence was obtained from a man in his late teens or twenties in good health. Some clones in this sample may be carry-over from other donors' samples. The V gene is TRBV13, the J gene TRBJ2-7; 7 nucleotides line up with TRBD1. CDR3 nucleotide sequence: TGTGCCAGCAGCCCGAGACAGGGTTGGGGCGAGCAGTACTTC. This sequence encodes CASSPRQGWGEQYF. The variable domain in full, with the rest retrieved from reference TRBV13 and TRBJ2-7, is AAGVIQSPRHLIKEKRETATLKCYPIPRHDTVYWYQQGPGQDPQFLISFYEKMQSDKGSIPDRFSAQQFSDYHSELNMSSLELGDSALYFCASSPRQGWGEQYFGPGTRLTVT.